The rows below give T cell receptor beta chains drawn from one sample of a study of identical twins. TCRdb processed the 5' RACE reads anew with MiXCR; each CDR3 protein has one entry. The top ten clones hold approximately 0.52% of a sample with about 550,000 distinct CDR3 sequences, around 22% of them seen once. This same sample was also part of a study on yellow fever vaccine responses in identical twins.

What was sequenced was CD4+ T cells sorted from blood. These TCRs come from a woman aged 18-30 years in good health. Each CDR3 is given with its conserved first and last residue. Fields, in order: clone size, V gene, CDR3 length, J gene, D gene, CDR3 DNA, CDR3 protein. The D gene is left open where the match is weak. The listing skips clone size in some rows; elsewhere it reads once, few, many or a size class.

.,TRBV18,13,TRBJ2-7,.,TGTGCCAGCTCCCAGGAGGTCGACTACGAGCAGTACTTC,CASSQEVDYEQYF
few,TRBV3-1,15,TRBJ2-2,TRBD2,TGTGCCAGCACCCGCGGGGGGTCTGACACCGGGGAGCTGTTTTTT,CASTRGGSDTGELFF
.,TRBV6-5,15,TRBJ1-2,.,TGTGCCAGCACTTCAGGACAGCGGCTCGGCTATGGCTACACCTTC,CASTSGQRLGYGYTF
few,TRBV5-1,14,TRBJ2-1,TRBD1,TGCGCCAGCAGCCAGACAGGGGGCTCGGTTGAGCAGTTCTTC,CASSQTGGSVEQFF
few,TRBV13,17,TRBJ2-1,TRBD1,TGTGCCAGCAGCTTAGGAAAAATAGGGACAGGGTACAATGAGCAGTTCTTC,CASSLGKIGTGYNEQFF
.,TRBV5-1,15,TRBJ1-1,TRBD1,TGCGCCAGCAGCATAAGGACAGGGGCGAACACTGAAGCTTTCTTT,CASSIRTGANTEAFF
.,TRBV7-9,15,TRBJ1-2,.,TGTGCCAGCAGCCGAGACATCCCGGGGGACTATGGCTACACCTTC,CASSRDIPGDYGYTF
few,TRBV3-1,14,TRBJ2-2,.,TGTGCCAGCAGCCAGGTGGTAGACACCGGGGAGCTGTTTTTT,CASSQVVDTGELFF
many,TRBV5-1,18,TRBJ2-1,TRBD2,TGCGCCAGCAGCTGGACCGTCAATGTTGGCGGGGGGGCCTTAGGGCAGTTCTTC,CASSWTVNVGGGALGQFF
.,TRBV10-3,16,TRBJ2-1,TRBD2,TGTGCCATCAGTGCCCGGACTAGCGGGAGCGACAATGAGCAGTTCTTC,CAISARTSGSDNEQFF
few,TRBV21-1,15,TRBJ2-1,.,TGTGCCAGCAGCAAGGGACTAGCGGACGACAATGAGCAGTTCTTC,CASSKGLADDNEQFF
few,TRBV5-1,16,TRBJ2-1,.,TGCGCCAGCAGCCCAGGAGCGGACCTAAGGTACAATGAGCAGTTCTTC,CASSPGADLRYNEQFF
.,TRBV7-3,14,TRBJ2-1,TRBD2,TGTGCCAGCAGCGAGGCGGGAGTAGGTAATGAGCAGTTCTTC,CASSEAGVGNEQFF
.,TRBV29-1,12,TRBJ2-3,TRBD2,TGCAGCGTTGACGCGGGGGGTTTAACGCAGTATTTT,CSVDAGGLTQYF
many,TRBV5-1,14,TRBJ2-3,TRBD1,TGCGCCAGCAGCCGAGACAGGGACACAGATACGCAGTATTTT,CASSRDRDTDTQYF
many,TRBV3-1,13,TRBJ2-2,.,TGTGCCAGCAGCCAAGTAGACACCGGGGAGCTGTTTTTT,CASSQVDTGELFF